The 22 T cell receptor beta chains presented below share a single source sample, sequenced in a study of CD8 T cells in Susac syndrome. The RNA, 0.5 to 1 ug, was put through reverse transcription using random hexamers. TCRdb re-called the immunoSEQ multiplex PCR reads with MiXCR, one entry per CDR3 protein. The table has some 300,000 distinct CDR3 sequences, 65% to 90% seen once; the top ten hold around 0.21%. Sequencing was carried out using CD8+ T cells from PBMCs. All receptors derive from a human donor with multiple sclerosis.

V is TRBV3-1 and J is TRBJ2-1; TRBD2 aligns across 7 bases. With V trimmed by 6 bases and J by 0 bases, 5 bases remained unmatched. Looked up from germline, CDR1 is LGHDT and CDR2 is YNNKEL (reference sequence). The CDR3 is 15 residues long. This CDR3 reads CASSRVAGSYNEQFF. DNA for the CDR3: TGTGCCAGCAGTCGAGTAGCGGGCTCCTACAATGAGCAGTTCTTC.

This clonotype was picked up a small number of times. V and J are TRBV4-3 and TRBJ1-1; maybe TRBD1 (5 bases). Trimming stripped 0 bases from V and 2 bases from J, with 10 bases between. Looked up from germline, CDR1 is LGHNA and CDR2 is YSLEER. This CDR3 has 15 amino acids. The CDR3 protein is CASSQDRQLNTEAFF. The CDR3 DNA sequence: TGCGCCAGCAGCCAAGATAGACAGTTAAACACTGAAGCTTTCTTT.

J is TRBJ2-7 and V is TRBV10-3, with D hard to call. In germline, CDR1 is ENHRY, CDR2 SYGVKD. The CDR3 has 13 residues. Trimming took 4 bases from V and 1 from J, leaving 8 bases between them. CDR3 residues: CAISVQDSYEQYF. In nucleotides, the CDR3 is TGTGCCATCAGTGTGCAGGATTCCTACGAGCAGTACTTC.

This chain joins TRBV6-5 and TRBJ2-1; 13 bases agree with TRBD2. The germline gives CDR1 MNHEY, CDR2 SVGAGI. This CDR3 region has 16 residues. Germline trimming cut 4 bases from V and 3 bases from J; bases unmatched to any gene: 3. The DNA of the CDR3 is TGTGCCAGCAGTTTCGGACTAGCGGGAGTCTACAATGAGCAGTTCTTC. It translates to CASSFGLAGVYNEQFF.

The chain carries TRBV7-9 and TRBJ2-7, with D maybe TRBD1 (6 bases). V was clipped by 2 bases and J by 5 bases, with 10 bases between them. The CDR3 contains 13 residues. The germline CDR1 and CDR2 sequences are SEHNR and FQNEAQ (reference sequence). The CDR3 here is CASSLYSGDEQYF. The CDR3 DNA sequence: TGTGCCAGCAGCTTATATTCAGGGGACGAGCAGTACTTC.

This rearrangement joins TRBV27 to TRBJ2-1, with D tentatively TRBD1 (6 bases). This CDR3 is built from 16 residues. V was shortened by 6 bases and J by 1 base, with 16 bases between the two germline ends. Germline values: CDR1 MNHEY, CDR2 SMNVEV (reference sequence). The CDR3 nucleotides read TGTGCCAGCAGGCGTCAGGGGATGAAGTCCTACAATGAGCAGTTCTTC. It codes for CASRRQGMKSYNEQFF.

This clonotype was observed a handful of times. Sequence at one end of the junction differs from germline and may be a read error. The J gene is TRBJ2-7, the V gene TRBV6-6, with D hard to call. CDR3 size: 15 residues. In germline, CDR1 is MNHNY, CDR2 SVGAGI (reference sequence). In DNA form, the CDR3 reads TGTGCCAGCAGTCTCACACCCATTCAAGAGACCGAGAAGTACTTC. It yields the protein CASSLTPIQETEKYF.

The rearrangement joins TRBV27 to TRBJ1-5, with a weak D call TRBD1 (5 bases). Per germline, CDR1 MNHEY and CDR2 SMNVEV (reference sequence). CDR3 length: 14 residues. Trimming cost V 1 base and J 5 bases, with 9 bases left between them. As DNA, the CDR3 is TGTGCCAGCAGTTTATGGGGCACCCATCAGCCCCAGCATTTT. Amino acid sequence: CASSLWGTHQPQHF.

The chain is built from TRBV6-2 or TRBV6-3 and TRBJ1-1, with a possible D match to TRBD1 (6 bases). This CDR3 has 12 amino acids. Looked up from germline, CDR1 is MNHEY and CDR2 is SVGEGT. Trimming shortened V by 9 bases and J by 5 bases, and 13 bases separated the two germline ends. CDR3 in amino acids: CASDEGGTEAFF. The CDR3 DNA is TGTGCCAGTGACGAGGGGGGGACTGAAGCTTTCTTT.

The V gene is TRBV30, the J gene TRBJ2-3; a possible D gene is TRBD2 (5 bases). From germline, CDR1 is GTSNPN and CDR2 SVGIG (reference sequence). The CDR3 length is 14 residues. Trimming pared 4 bases from V and 0 bases from J, leaving 11 bases between. DNA of the CDR3: TGTGCCTGGACTGTAGCGTTTAGCACAGATACGCAGTATTTT. Protein product: CAWTVAFSTDTQYF.

CDR3 in DNA: TGTGCCAGCAGAGTTGGGAACAGGGGCTCCTACGAGCAGTACTTC. It is translated as CASRVGNRGSYEQYF. The chain couples TRBV27 to TRBJ2-7, with 7 bases identical to TRBD1. Germline CDR1 and CDR2: MNHEY and SMNVEV (reference sequence). Trimming at V came to 6 bases and at J to 0 bases, leaving 8 bases not matched to a gene. CDR3 size: 15 residues.

The rearrangement joins TRBV11-3 to TRBJ2-2; no definite D call. The germline CDR1 and CDR2 sequences are SGHNT and YENEEA. This CDR3 spans 14 amino acids. V lost 7 bases and J 6 bases, leaving 15 bases between the germline ends. This CDR3 reads CASTAGPFAGELFF. The CDR3 nucleotides read TGTGCCAGCACCGCAGGTCCTTTCGCCGGGGAGCTGTTTTTT.

V usage is TRBV28 and J usage is TRBJ2-3; the D is unclear. The CDR3 is 16 residues long. Germline V gives CDR1 MDHEN, CDR2 SYDVKM. V was cut by 2 bases and J by 2 bases, with 14 bases left in between. The CDR3 DNA reads as TGTGCCAGCAGTTTAAGTTTGCTCTCGATCACAGATACGCAGTATTTT. It encodes CASSLSLLSITDTQYF.

Only one count was recorded for this clonotype. This chain links TRBV7-6 with TRBJ1-1; D not resolved. This CDR3 region has 13 residues. Germline CDR1 is SGHVS and CDR2 is FNYEAQ. Trimming shortened V by 1 base and J by 6 bases, and 9 bases separated the two germline ends. CDR3: CASSLVAGAEAFF. CDR3 nucleotides: TGTGCCAGCAGCTTAGTTGCTGGGGCTGAAGCTTTCTTT.

This chain joins TRBV6-2 or TRBV6-3 and TRBJ1-5; TRBD1 is a possible D gene (6 bases). The V gene's germline CDR1 is MNHEY and CDR2 SVGEGT. The ends were cut back, 2 bases at V and 3 bases at J, with 11 bases in the middle. CDR3 length: 15 residues. This CDR3 reads CASSYDRSLNQPQHF. The CDR3 nucleotides are TGTGCCAGCAGTTACGACAGGAGCCTCAATCAGCCCCAGCATTTT.

The CDR3, as DNA: TGTGCCAGCATGGGAGGGTTTGGCTACACCTTC. It encodes CASMGGFGYTF. The chain employs TRBV25-1 and TRBJ1-2; D remains unclear. Germline V CDR1 and CDR2: MGHDK, SYGVNS. V was cut by 7 bases and J by 7 bases, with 10 bases left in between. The CDR3 spans 11 residues.

V and J are TRBV27 and TRBJ2-3; 9 positions match TRBD1. Germline V gene sequence: CDR1 MNHEY, CDR2 SMNVEV (reference sequence). The ends lost 3 bases at V and 4 bases at J; junction bases unmatched: 8. This CDR3 has 16 amino acids. CDR3 sequence reads: CASSFIVTGGPDTQYF. CDR3 DNA sequence: TGTGCCAGCAGTTTTATAGTGACAGGGGGTCCAGATACGCAGTATTTT.

The CDR3: CASSEKAELYEQYF. The DNA of the CDR3 is TGTGCCAGCAGTGAAAAAGCGGAGCTATACGAGCAGTACTTC. The chain combines TRBV6-1 with TRBJ2-7; the D gene is possibly TRBD2 (5 bases). This CDR3 comprises 14 residues. Looked up from germline, CDR1 is MNHNS and CDR2 is SASEGT. V gave up 2 bases and J gave up 4 bases, with 12 bases separating them.

J is TRBJ2-7 and V is TRBV30; weak D call: TRBD1 (6 bases). V dropped 1 base and J dropped 4 bases, with 20 bases sitting between them. Germline CDR1 reads GTSNPN; CDR2 reads SVGIG (reference sequence). This CDR3 has 16 amino acids. The CDR3: CAWSGGPGASGYEQYF. The CDR3 DNA is TGTGCCTGGAGTGGGGGGCCTGGAGCGAGCGGTTACGAGCAGTACTTC.

This clonotype was observed a handful of times. This chain uses TRBV6-1 with TRBJ2-6; no reliable D call. Germline CDR1 MNHNS, CDR2 SASEGT. The V end lost 7 bases, the J end lost 2 bases, and 15 bases lay between the germline ends. CDR3 length: 16 residues. The CDR3 bases are TGTGCCAGCAACTCAGCCCCGGGCGCTGGGGCCAACGTCCTGACTTTC. Its translation is CASNSAPGAGANVLTF.

This chain uses TRBV28 with TRBJ1-5; D uncertain. V was cut by 7 bases and J by 6 bases, with 19 bases left in between. CDR1 is MDHEN and CDR2 is SYDVKM in the germline V gene. The CDR3 consists of 15 residues. The CDR3 nucleotides read TGTGCCAGCACCCCCCGGACCTTGGGGAGTCAGCCCCAGCATTTT. It specifies CASTPRTLGSQPQHF.

The chain employs TRBV6-1 and TRBJ1-1, with a weak D call TRBD1 (6 bases). Trimming stripped 5 bases from V and 7 bases from J, with 20 bases between. Germline loops: CDR1 MNHNS, CDR2 SASEGT. This CDR3 is built from 15 residues. CDR3 DNA sequence: TGTGCCAGCAGTTTGACTTCTCAGGGGACTAGTGAAGCTTTCTTT. Residues: CASSLTSQGTSEAFF.